The TCR beta chain under discussion was sequenced for a study of shared clonotypes between healthy human individuals (dated by TCRdb to the early 2020s). Looking at the study overall: Three men and two women, aged 18 to 49 years, made up the cohort. Per donor, leukapheresis produced somewhere between about 0.8 and 9 billion PBMCs. Blood TCR repertoires of a handful of healthy adults were deeply sequenced to estimate repertoire size and the extent of clonotype sharing between individuals. To increase sequencing depth and limit assay-specific biases, different laboratories used diverse techniques to prepare libraries and sequence TCR repertoires. For each donor, CD4 naive and CD4 memory were each given three plates, CD8 naive was given two plates, and CD8 memory was given one plate.

The junction carries 2 bases between V and J, which are trimmed by 6 bases and 3 bases respectively. Its CDR3 holds 10 amino acids, cysteine through phenylalanine. This entry keeps only the CDR3 DNA: 30 bases, framed from base 1. Taken from the germline V gene, the CDR1 and CDR2 loops are ENHRY and SYGVKD. Study-level results and caveats: Pairwise subsampling indicated that sequencing depth was expected to affect the degree of clonotype sharing among donors. Because the study included a small number of donors, the genetic and exposure-history diversity represented was limited. Naive subsets generally had larger estimated clonotype richness than memory subsets did. About 4.5% of naive CD4, 3.5% of naive CD8, 2% to 2.5% of memory CD4, and about 0.4% of memory CD8 clonotypes were shared across a few donors. Sampling was restricted to blood, and TCR repertoires in tissues likely differ from the TCR repertoires found in blood. Incomplete sequencing was indicated by rarefaction of sorted-subset datasets, despite the large sequencing depth. Higher generation probabilities were observed for clonotypes shared by all four sorted-subset donors than for non-shared clonotypes.

The donors were healthy, HIV-negative adults with no recently reported acute infections or vaccinations. All donors were Caucasian adults living in Nashville, Tennessee, USA. Magnetic negative selection was used to enrich CD4+ T cells, after which naive cells were positively selected on CD45RA and the negative fraction became the memory subset. Blood was collected by leukapheresis, and PBMCs were isolated by Ficoll-Histopaque density gradient centrifugation and then cryopreserved in liquid nitrogen vapor phase. Analytical flow cytometry was used to check the purity and quantity of each magnetically sorted T cell population. Each sorted fraction had its genomic DNA isolated and then quantified by UV absorbance on a Nanodrop 2000c. TCR CDR3 regions were amplified from genomic DNA by multiplex PCR using the deep immunoSEQ assay. Extracted genomic DNA from each cell subset was distributed evenly across all wells of several immunoSEQ 96-well plates, and each plate was treated as a replicate. Each replicate PCR for sorted subsets received roughly 200 ng genomic DNA, equal to roughly 30,000 T cell genomes. Purified libraries were quantified with a Qubit 3.0 fluorometer, sized on a Bioanalyzer 2100, and re-quantified with the KAPA Library Quantification kit. A separate single-read 150-cycle Illumina NextSeq 550 flow cell was used to sequence each immunoSEQ 96-well plate. Per the authors' processing: Because only junctional sequences without quality scores were contained in the immunoSEQ output, filtering matching that applied to full-length reads could not be performed. Sequences were annotated with PyIR, a Python wrapper for IgBLAST v1.9, using IMGT germline references to assign V/J genes and CDR3. Any read was removed if the V/J assignment was weak (E-value above 1e-6), the CDR3 was missing, or the read contained stop codons, out-of-frame junctions, or ambiguous translated residues. V3J clonotypes were defined by identical inferred V gene, J gene, and CDR3 amino acid sequence. The percentage overlap between two repertoires was calculated by dividing the number of shared unique clonotypes by the size of the smaller repertoire. Repertoire richness was assessed with RTK rarefaction, the Chao1 estimator, and Recon v2.1 estimates of unobserved clonotypes. Generation probabilities for all TCRbeta clonotypes obtained by the gDNA method from a handful of donors were computed using OLGA. TCRdb retrieved this table from immuneACCESS and kept in-frame rearrangements only. Not all clones are present; in checked studies, unresolved V genes account for under half, and no reason is known for the remainder. V and J calls and clone size are given by that table; D and trimming were obtained from the DNA. Counted in this sample were over a million clones; 75% to 80% of them appeared once. The ten largest clones take up 0.52% of the sample.

As regards this clone: This clone's antigen is unknown. No per-base quality is available; no much larger clone lies one base away.

This receptor was obtained from a man between 18 and 35 years old in good health. Some clones in this sample may be carry-over from other donors' samples. Sequenced material: memory CD4+ T cells from PBMCs. The cell subset or site label, read with the paper, signifies: CD45RA-negative fraction. This receptor chain uses TRBV10-3 and TRBJ1-1, with the D segment identity uncertain. The DNA sequence is TGTGCCATCAGGGACACTGAAGCTTTCTTT. This codes for CAIRDTEAFF.